Following are 3 T cell receptor beta chains from one sample sequenced in a study of cytomegalovirus exposure and HLA in healthy donors. Use of 60 Vbeta and 13 Jbeta primers characterized the PCR. Assay: immunoSEQ multiplex PCR; the TCRdb copy retains only in-frame clones and omits some. In the table there are 150,000 or so clones, 76% of which are singletons. The specimen was PBMCs. Receptors originate from a female donor in good health and CMV-seronegative.

This chain connects TRBV6-4 to TRBJ2-2, with unresolved D. CDR1 and CDR2 (germline): MRHNA, SNTAGT. V lost 10 bases and J lost 4, with 22 bases in between. This CDR3 is 16 amino acids long. Here the CDR3 reads CAKQKAAYDGTGELFF. Written as DNA, the CDR3 is TGTGCCAAGCAGAAGGCGGCATACGACGGCACCGGGGAGCTGTTTTTT.

This sequence joins TRBV7-2 and TRBJ2-7; 11 bases align to TRBD1. J gave up 0 bases and V 5 bases, and 3 bases lay outside the gene matches. This CDR3 has 15 residues. CDR1 is SGHTA and CDR2 is FQGNSA in the germline V gene. CDR3 sequence (DNA): TGTGCCAGCAGCCATGGACAGGGGGCCTCCTACGAGCAGTACTTC. This codes for CASSHGQGASYEQYF. Using reference TRBV7-2 and TRBJ2-7 for the parts outside the CDR3, the full variable domain is GAGVSQSPSNKVTEKGKDVELRCDPISGHTALYWYRQSLGQGLEFLIYFQGNSAPDKSGLPSDRFSAERTGGSVSTLTIQRTQQEDSAVYLCASSHGQGASYEQYFGPGTRLTVT.

The gene calls are TRBV9 and TRBJ1-6; D might be TRBD1 (6 bases). V shed 1 base and J shed 7 bases, with 12 bases lying between them. The CDR3 has 15 amino acids. Germline CDR1 and CDR2: SGDLS and YYNGEE. Here the CDR3 DNA reads TGTGCCAGCAGCGTACGGGGGGCCCTCAATTCACCCCTCCACTTT. Protein product: CASSVRGALNSPLHF.